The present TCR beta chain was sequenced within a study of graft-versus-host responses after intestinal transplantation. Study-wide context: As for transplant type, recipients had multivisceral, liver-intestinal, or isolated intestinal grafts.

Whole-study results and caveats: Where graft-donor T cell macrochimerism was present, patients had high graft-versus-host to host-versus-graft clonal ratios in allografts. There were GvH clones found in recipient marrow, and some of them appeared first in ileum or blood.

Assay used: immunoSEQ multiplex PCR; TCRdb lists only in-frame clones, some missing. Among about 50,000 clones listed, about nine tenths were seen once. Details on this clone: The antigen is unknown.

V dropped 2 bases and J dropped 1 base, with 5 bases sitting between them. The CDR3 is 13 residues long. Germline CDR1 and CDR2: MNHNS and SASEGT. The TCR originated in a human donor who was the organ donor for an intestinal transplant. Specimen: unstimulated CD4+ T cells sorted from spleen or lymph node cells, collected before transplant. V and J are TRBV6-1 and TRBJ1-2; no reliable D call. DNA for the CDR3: TGTGCCAGCAGTGAAAACGATAACTATGGCTACACCTTC. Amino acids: CASSENDNYGYTF.